What follows are 31 T cell receptor beta chains derived from one specimen sequenced in a study of blood T cell repertoires in COVID-19 (dated by TCRdb to 2018 to 2021). Libraries came from the immunoSEQ multiplex PCR assay. TCRdb re-hosts the immuneACCESS table, in-frame sequences only. Its copies lack some clones; in the studies checked, an unresolved V gene accounts for under half of them, and the cause for the rest is not known. This sample is represented by 97,000 or so clones; about 80% of them were singletons. 4.1% of the sample is in the top ten clones. The sequencing input was peripheral blood. Receptor source: a man aged 55 to 69 with acute or convalescent COVID-19.

The chain links TRBV12-5 to TRBJ2-3; possible D gene TRBD2, 6 bases. CDR1 and CDR2 from the germline V gene are LGHNT and FRNRAP. Trimming pared 4 bases from V and 5 bases from J, leaving 13 bases between. There are 14 residues in the CDR3. CDR3 in DNA: TGTGCTAGTGGTTCACCGGGAGTAATAGATACGCAGTATTTT. Encoded protein: CASGSPGVIDTQYF. Full variable domain (outside the CDR3, taken from reference TRBV12-5 and TRBJ2-3): DARVTQTPRHKVTEMGQEVTMRCQPILGHNTVFWYRQTMMQGLELLAYFRNRAPLDDSGMPKDRFSAEMPDATLATLKIQPSEPRDSAVYFCASGSPGVIDTQYFGPGTRLTVL.

The chain employs TRBV4-1 and TRBJ1-5; D is possibly TRBD1 (5 bases). V was cut by 4 bases and J by 1 base, with 11 bases left in between. The CDR3 loop spans 15 amino acids. Germline CDR1 MGHRA, CDR2 YSYEKL. CDR3 bases: TGCGCCAGCAGCCCCACACGGGGGAGCAATCAGCCCCAGCATTTT. Translation: CASSPTRGSNQPQHF.

This clone was found once. The rearrangement joins TRBV25-1 to TRBJ2-6; D gene unclear. Between the trimmed V and J ends, which lost 5 bases and 3 bases, there was a span of 8 bases. The length of the CDR3 is 14 residues. Germline CDR1 and CDR2: MGHDK and SYGVNS. As DNA, the CDR3 is TGTGCCAGCAGTAGTCGGTTTGGGGCCAACGTCCTGACTTTC. Translation gives CASSSRFGANVLTF. The full variable domain, with the rest looked up from reference TRBV25-1 and TRBJ2-6, is EADIYQTPRYLVIGTGKKITLECSQTMGHDKMYWYQQDPGMELHLIHYSYGVNSTEKGDLSSESTVSRIRTEHFPLTLESARPSHTSQYLCASSSRFGANVLTFGAGSRLTVL.

The chain couples TRBV11-2 to TRBJ2-7; tentative D call: TRBD1 (6 bases). Germline CDR1 SGHAT, CDR2 FQNNGV. The V gene lost 1 base and the J gene lost 1 base, with 11 bases spanning the gap. The CDR3 runs to 15 residues. The CDR3 protein is CASSLARGRSYEQYF. CDR3 sequence (DNA): TGTGCCAGCAGCTTAGCCAGGGGAAGGTCCTACGAGCAGTACTTC.

The chain couples TRBV11-3 to TRBJ1-1; tentative D call: TRBD1 (6 bases). Germline CDR1 is SGHNT and CDR2 is YENEEA. The CDR3 covers 14 residues. V lost 7 bases to trimming and J lost 4 bases, with 16 bases between them. This CDR3 is CASTSTNRATEAFF. The CDR3 nucleotides read TGTGCCAGCACCTCCACTAACAGGGCCACTGAAGCTTTCTTT.

This chain joins TRBV10-3 and TRBJ2-7; the match to TRBD1 covers 7 bases. CDR3 size: 16 residues. Germline V gene sequence: CDR1 ENHRY, CDR2 SYGVKD. The V segment lost 4 bases and the J segment 5 bases; nucleotides outside the gene matches: 14. CDR3 coding DNA: TGTGCCATCAGTGTCCTAAAGGGGGCGCGGTATAACGAGCAGTACTTC. Its translation is CAISVLKGARYNEQYF.

This clone was counted a few times. The genes are TRBV27 and TRBJ2-3; D uncertain. CDR3 length: 21 amino acids. V lost 4 bases and J 0 bases, leaving 29 bases between the germline ends. Per the germline V gene, CDR1 is MNHEY and CDR2 is SMNVEV (reference sequence). For the CDR3, the DNA is TGTGCCAGCAGTTCGGCAGGTCCCCAAGTTACATTAATTACTAGCACAGATACGCAGTATTTT. Translated, it gives CASSSAGPQVTLITSTDTQYF.

The V and J genes are TRBV5-1 and TRBJ2-2; D gene uncertain. Germline V lookup: CDR1 SGHRS, CDR2 YFSETQ. The V and J ends lost 0 bases and 4 bases respectively, with 7 bases between them. This CDR3 region has 14 residues. This CDR3 reads CASSLDGFTGELFF. Written as DNA, the CDR3 is TGCGCCAGCAGCTTGGATGGCTTCACCGGGGAGCTGTTTTTT.

This clone occurred once. The chain employs TRBV6-5 and TRBJ1-4; 9 bases align to TRBD1. V shed 4 bases, J shed 8 bases, and the junction held 8 bases outside the gene matches. In germline, CDR1 is MNHEY, CDR2 SVGAGI. This CDR3 has 15 amino acids. The CDR3 DNA sequence: TGTGCCAGCAGTTCGAGACAGGGGGGGAGGGAAAAACTGTTTTTT. Translation: CASSSRQGGREKLFF.

The chain links TRBV5-6 to TRBJ1-1; D gene unclear. The CDR3 has 11 amino acids. V was clipped by 3 bases and J by 11 bases, with 11 bases between them. Per germline, CDR1 SGHDT and CDR2 YYEEEE. The CDR3 is CASSYAADAFF. CDR3 sequence (DNA): TGTGCCAGCAGCTACGCGGCCGATGCTTTCTTT.

The rearrangement uses TRBV9 and TRBJ2-7, with 10 bases matching TRBD2. V lost 0 bases and J lost 0; bases outside the gene matches: 9. This CDR3 spans 18 amino acids. Germline V gives CDR1 SGDLS, CDR2 YYNGEE. CDR3 in DNA: TGTGCCAGCAGCGTAGATGTTAGCGGGAGGCAGTGCTCCTACGAGCAGTACGTC. It codes for CASSVDVSGRQCSYEQYV.

This chain joins TRBV4-3 and TRBJ2-2, with 9 bases that match TRBD1. The V and J ends lost 4 bases and 3 bases, in that order; junction bases with no gene match: 3. This CDR3 is built from 15 residues. Germline CDR1 is LGHNA and CDR2 is YSLEER. The CDR3 region is CASSRDRVDTGELFF. The DNA for the CDR3 is TGCGCCAGCAGCCGGGACAGGGTCGACACCGGGGAGCTGTTTTTT.

The chain has TRBV6-5 and TRBJ2-7; 8 bases align to TRBD1. CDR3 length: 15 amino acids. Germline values: CDR1 MNHEY, CDR2 SVGAGI. J gave up 2 bases and V 7 bases, and 10 bases lay outside the gene matches. The DNA of the CDR3 is TGTGCCAGCACCCAGGACAGGGATGAAACCTACGAGCAGTACTTC. This codes for CASTQDRDETYEQYF.

V gene TRBV18 combines with J gene TRBJ1-6, with 8 bases identical to TRBD1. The V gene end was trimmed by 5 bases and the J gene end by 10 bases; junction bases not matched to a gene: 10. The CDR3 spans 15 residues. The germline CDR1 and CDR2 sequences are KGHSH and LQKENI. The CDR3 reads CASSRGQGSESPLHF. The CDR3 nucleotides are TGTGCCAGCTCAAGAGGACAGGGATCTGAATCACCCCTCCACTTT.

J is TRBJ2-5 and V is TRBV6-5; a weak D match, TRBD1 (6 bases). CDR3 length: 14 residues. The germline V gene encodes CDR1 MNHEY and CDR2 SVGAGI. The V end lost 2 bases, the J end lost 2 bases, and 9 bases lay between the germline ends. The CDR3 region has the DNA TGTGCCAGCAGTTACGGGGGCTTGCAAGAGACCCAGTACTTC. Protein product: CASSYGGLQETQYF.

CDR3 bases: TGCGCCAGCAGCTCGGGACCGGGACAGGGGAACACTGAAGCTTTCTTT. Protein sequence: CASSSGPGQGNTEAFF. This chain connects TRBV5-1 to TRBJ1-1, with TRBD1 identical over 9 bases. CDR3 length: 16 residues. The germline V gene has CDR1 SGHRS and CDR2 YFSETQ. The J segment lost 1 base and the V segment lost 3 bases, leaving 7 bases of the junction unmatched.

The chain has TRBV6-5 and TRBJ1-5, with 8 bases lining up with TRBD1. The CDR3 contains 14 residues. The J segment lost 4 bases and the V segment lost 8 bases, leaving 7 bases of the junction unmatched. Looked up from germline, CDR1 is MNHEY and CDR2 is SVGAGI. This chain's CDR3 is CASQGASQNQPQHF. The CDR3, as DNA: TGTGCCAGCCAGGGGGCCTCTCAAAATCAGCCCCAGCATTTT.

The chain employs TRBV18 and TRBJ1-4, with 11 nucleotides matching TRBD1. Germline V lookup: CDR1 KGHSH, CDR2 LQKENI. The CDR3 covers 16 residues. V shed 5 bases, J shed 6 bases, and the junction held 8 bases outside the gene matches. The CDR3 is CASSSRSGQGDEKLFF. CDR3 nucleotide sequence: TGTGCCAGCTCATCCAGGTCGGGACAGGGGGATGAAAAACTGTTTTTT.

This chain joins TRBV3-1 (or the pseudogene TRBV3-2) and TRBJ1-3; 9 nucleotides align to TRBD1. This CDR3 spans 15 amino acids. J was trimmed by 0 bases and V by 3 bases; bases with no gene match: 0. Germline-derived CDR1 and CDR2 are LGHDT and YNNKEL (reference sequence). The CDR3 sequence is CASSQTGGSGNTIYF. CDR3 nucleotide sequence: TGTGCCAGCAGCCAGACAGGGGGCTCTGGAAACACCATATATTTT.

A single count supports this clone. The CDR3 region has the DNA TGTGCCAGCAGTTACGGACCTAGCGGGGGTCCGGATACGCAGTATTTT. Protein: CASSYGPSGGPDTQYF. The rearrangement uses TRBV6-5 and TRBJ2-3; 10 bases agree with TRBD2. The germline CDR1 and CDR2 sequences are MNHEY and SVGAGI. The CDR3 covers 16 residues. V was clipped by 2 bases and J by 6 bases; unmatched bases: 8.

J is TRBJ2-3 and V is TRBV27; 8 bases line up with TRBD1. The CDR3 extends over 16 amino acids. V shed 4 bases and J 5 bases; nucleotides not matched to a gene: 11. Germline V CDR1 and CDR2: MNHEY, SMNVEV (reference sequence). The CDR3 sequence: CASSSGTGYGEDTQYF. The CDR3 DNA follows: TGTGCCAGCAGTTCCGGGACAGGCTATGGGGAAGATACGCAGTATTTT.

The chain uses TRBV11-3 and TRBJ2-7, with 7 bases matching TRBD1. Losses at the gene ends were 1 base for V and 10 bases for J; bases not matched to a gene: 7. Germline V gives CDR1 SGHNT, CDR2 YENEEA. This CDR3 spans 13 amino acids. The CDR3, as DNA: TGTGCCAGCAGCTTAGTTTCGGACAGGCTCCAGTACGTC. Translating gives CASSLVSDRLQYV.

By proportion, this clone is medium-sized. The genes are TRBV29-1 and TRBJ1-1; D call uncertain. CDR1 is SQVTM and CDR2 is ANQGSEA in the germline V gene. With 8 bases removed from V and 1 base from J, the gap between germline ends came to 11 bases. The CDR3 extends over 12 amino acids. CDR3 nucleotide sequence: TGCAGCTCAGTCTTTACGAACACTGAAGCTTTCTTT. Its translation: CSSVFTNTEAFF.

The CDR3: CATEGADNEQFF. The CDR3 bases are TGTGCCACCGAGGGAGCGGACAATGAGCAGTTCTTC. This rearrangement joins TRBV19 to TRBJ2-1; possible D gene TRBD2, 5 bases. Trimming took off 10 bases at V and 5 bases at J, with 12 bases between the two ends. Germline CDR1 LNHDA, CDR2 SQIVND (reference sequence). This CDR3 is 12 amino acids long.

The chain joins TRBV5-1 to TRBJ2-1; the match to TRBD2 covers 7 bases. This CDR3 has 15 amino acids. Trimming took 1 base from V and 4 from J; bases not matched to a gene: 5. The V gene's germline CDR1 is SGHRS and CDR2 YFSETQ. CDR3 sequence (DNA): TGCGCCAGCAGCTTGAGGCGGGGGACTTACAATGAGCAGTTCTTC. Its translation is CASSLRRGTYNEQFF.

J is TRBJ2-7 and V is TRBV10-3; no firm D call. Germline V gives CDR1 ENHRY, CDR2 SYGVKD. With 3 bases removed from V and 4 bases from J, the gap between germline ends came to 16 bases. The CDR3 extends over 15 amino acids. The CDR3 loop reads CAISDPSTSLYEQYF. CDR3 bases: TGTGCCATCAGTGACCCCTCTACGTCCCTTTACGAGCAGTACTTC.

The chain employs TRBV6-1 and TRBJ2-1; D is uncertain. The CDR3 is 16 residues long. Per the germline V gene, CDR1 is MNHNS and CDR2 is SASEGT. The V end lost 2 bases, the J end lost 2 bases, and 13 bases lay between the germline ends. In nucleotides, the CDR3 is TGTGCCAGCAGTGAAAGAACACAAGTCGCCTACAATGAGCAGTTCTTC. Its translation: CASSERTQVAYNEQFF.

The gene calls are TRBV2 and TRBJ2-7, with D possibly TRBD1 on 6 matching bases. V was pared by 4 bases and J by 0 bases, with 13 bases between. Germline CDR1 is SNHLY and CDR2 is FYNNEI. This CDR3 contains 15 residues. DNA for the CDR3: TGTGCCAGCAGTGGGGACATACTCAGCTCCTACGAGCAGTACTTC. This gives the protein CASSGDILSSYEQYF.

V is TRBV6-5 and J is TRBJ2-5; D is unclear. Germline V gives CDR1 MNHEY, CDR2 SVGAGI. The ends were cut back, 0 bases at V and 4 bases at J, with 12 bases in the middle. This CDR3 has 15 amino acids. The CDR3 DNA reads as TGTGCCAGCAGTTACTCGCTGGGCAGCCGAGAGACCCAGTACTTC. The encoded protein is CASSYSLGSRETQYF.

The chain couples TRBV7-9 to TRBJ1-5; 9 bases are a match to TRBD1. Per the germline V gene, CDR1 is SEHNR and CDR2 is FQNEAQ (reference sequence). The CDR3 runs 16 residues. V shed 2 bases, J shed 2 bases, and the junction held 4 bases outside the gene matches. The CDR3 nucleotides are TGTGCCAGCAGCTTATCGGGACAGGGTGGCAATCAGCCCCAGCATTTT. It is translated as CASSLSGQGGNQPQHF. Using reference TRBV7-9 and TRBJ1-5 for the parts outside the CDR3, the full variable domain is DTGVSQNPRHKITKRGQNVTFRCDPISEHNRLYWYRQTLGQGPEFLTYFQNEAQLEKSRLLSDRFSAERPKGSFSTLEIQRTEQGDSAMYLCASSLSGQGGNQPQHFGDGTRLSIL.

The chain carries TRBV7-9 and TRBJ1-2; D remains unclear. V was shortened by 10 bases and J by 3 bases, with 18 bases between the two germline ends. The CDR3 contains 14 residues. Germline V gene data show CDR1 as SEHNR and CDR2 as FQNEAQ (reference sequence). CDR3 region: CANTPLGGDYGYTF. CDR3 bases: TGTGCCAACACCCCCTTGGGCGGGGACTATGGCTACACCTTC.